A selection of T cell receptor beta chains follows, all from one sample in a study of T cells in Graves' hyperthyroidism and ophthalmopathy. TCRdb reanalysed the multiplex PCR reads using MiXCR and keeps one entry per CDR3 protein. The table includes around 200,000 distinct CDR3 sequences, approximately 15% detected once. Specimen: blood. The receptors originated from a woman aged 50 to 60 with Graves' hyperthyroidism. Both conserved end residues are part of each CDR3. D genes are given only for firm matches. Clone sizes are given selectively: once, few, many, or a class where the clone is expanded.

v_call	j_call	clone_size	d_call	cdr3_aa	cdr3_nt
TRBV6-1	TRBJ2-7	NA	NA	CASSYRGGPPSYEQYF	TGTGCCAGCAGTTACCGAGGGGGTCCACCCTCCTACGAGCAGTACTTC
TRBV24-1	TRBJ2-3	NA	NA	CATSDQTRRGPDTQYF	TGTGCCACCAGTGACCAAACACGACGGGGTCCAGATACGCAGTATTTT
TRBV19	TRBJ2-2	few	NA	CASSIDPGQLNTGELFF	TGTGCCAGTAGTATAGACCCAGGACAGTTGAACACCGGGGAGCTGTTTTTT
TRBV28	TRBJ1-6	many	NA	CASSLADSPLHF	TGTGCCAGCAGTTTAGCTGATTCACCCCTCCACTTT
TRBV12-3/TRBV12-4	TRBJ1-2	many	NA	CASSADRSPRGYTF	TGTGCCAGCAGTGCCGACAGGTCCCCTCGAGGCTACACCTTC
TRBV20-1	TRBJ1-1	NA	NA	CSARDQIVGIEAFF	TGCAGTGCTAGAGATCAAATCGTGGGGATAGAAGCTTTCTTT
TRBV13	TRBJ1-4	many	NA	CASSLRGRVNEKLFF	TGTGCCAGCAGCTTACGGGGGAGGGTTAATGAAAAACTGTTTTTT
TRBV6-1	TRBJ2-3	NA	TRBD1	CASSWSDRGITDTQYF	TGTGCCAGCAGTTGGTCGGACAGGGGGATCACAGATACGCAGTATTTT
TRBV5-1	TRBJ2-3	few	TRBD1	CASSTGQGTATDTQYF	TGCGCCAGCAGCACGGGACAGGGGACCGCCACAGATACGCAGTATTTT
TRBV19	TRBJ1-1	many	TRBD1	CASSSRQGPQNREAFF	TGTGCCAGTAGTAGCAGACAGGGGCCGCAGAACCGTGAAGCTTTCTTT